The T cell receptor (beta chain) under discussion was sequenced for a study of response to subunit inactivated influenza vaccine. General observations from the study: Each seasonal influenza vaccination, the authors suggested, recruits few new T cells.

In its sample, this clonotype was seen a few times. Its antigen is as yet unknown. TCRdb fed the RT-PCR reads into MiXCR, producing one record per CDR3 protein. The data hold roughly 760,000 distinct CDR3 sequences, with 20% to 25% observed a single time. Trimming took 3 bases from V and 0 from J, leaving 10 bases between them. Germline lookup yields CDR1 SGHTA and CDR2 FQGNSA. The CDR3 covers 15 residues. The J gene is TRBJ2-3, the V gene TRBV7-2; D is unresolved. Sequences were derived from PBMCs from blood, sampled around 5 days after vaccination. The clonotype was recovered from a man aged 45-65 years who received an inactivated influenza vaccine. This CDR3 is CASSLRRHSTDTQYF. Written as DNA, the CDR3 is TGTGCCAGCAGCTTGCGACGCCATAGCACAGATACGCAGTATTTT.